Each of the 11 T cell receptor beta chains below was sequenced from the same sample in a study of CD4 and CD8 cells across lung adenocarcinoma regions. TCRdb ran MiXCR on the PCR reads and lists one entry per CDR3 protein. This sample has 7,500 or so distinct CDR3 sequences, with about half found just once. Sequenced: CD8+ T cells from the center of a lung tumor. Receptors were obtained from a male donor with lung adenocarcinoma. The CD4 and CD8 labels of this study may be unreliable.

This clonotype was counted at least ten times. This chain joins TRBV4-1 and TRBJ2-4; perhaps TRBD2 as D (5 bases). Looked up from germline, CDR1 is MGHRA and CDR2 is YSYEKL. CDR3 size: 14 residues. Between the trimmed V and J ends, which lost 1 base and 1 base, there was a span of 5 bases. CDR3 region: CASSQAGAKNIQYF. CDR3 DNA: TGCGCCAGCAGCCAAGCGGGGGCCAAAAACATTCAGTACTTC.

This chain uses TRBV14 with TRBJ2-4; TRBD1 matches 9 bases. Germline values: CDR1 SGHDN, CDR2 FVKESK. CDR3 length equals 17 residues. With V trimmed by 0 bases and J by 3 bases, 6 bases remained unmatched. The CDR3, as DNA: TGTGCCAGCAGCCAAGACGTAGGGACAGGGAGCAAAAACATTCAGTACTTC. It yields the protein CASSQDVGTGSKNIQYF.

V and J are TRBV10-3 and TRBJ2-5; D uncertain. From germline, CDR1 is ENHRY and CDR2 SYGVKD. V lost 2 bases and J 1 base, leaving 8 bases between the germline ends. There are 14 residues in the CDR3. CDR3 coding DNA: TGTGCCATCAGTGAGCCAACCCTCCAAGAGACCCAGTACTTC. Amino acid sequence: CAISEPTLQETQYF.

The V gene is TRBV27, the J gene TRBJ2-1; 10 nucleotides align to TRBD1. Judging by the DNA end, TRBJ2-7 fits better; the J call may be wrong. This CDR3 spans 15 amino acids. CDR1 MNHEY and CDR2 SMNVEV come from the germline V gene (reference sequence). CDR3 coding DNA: TGTGCCAGCAGTGTCACCGGGACAGGGGCCTACGAGCAGTACTTC. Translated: CASSVTGTGAYEQYF.

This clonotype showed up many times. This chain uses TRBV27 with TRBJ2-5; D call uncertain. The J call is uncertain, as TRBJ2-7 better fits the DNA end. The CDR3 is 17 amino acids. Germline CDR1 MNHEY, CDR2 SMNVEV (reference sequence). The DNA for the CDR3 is TGTGCCAGCAGTTTAAGGAATTGGGCCAACCCCCAAAACGAGCAGTACTTC. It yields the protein CASSLRNWANPQNEQYF.

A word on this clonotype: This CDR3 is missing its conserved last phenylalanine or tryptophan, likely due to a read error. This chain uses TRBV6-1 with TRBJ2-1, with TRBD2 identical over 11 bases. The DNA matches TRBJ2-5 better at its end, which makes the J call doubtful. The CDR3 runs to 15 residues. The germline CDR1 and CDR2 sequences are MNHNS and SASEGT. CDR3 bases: TGTGCCAGCAGGGATAGCGGGGGGGCTTTAGAGACCCAGTACTCC. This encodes CASRDSGGALETQYS.

In DNA, the CDR3 is TGTGCCAGCAGCTTTCAGGGTTACGAGCAGTACTTC. This translates into CASSFQGYEQYF. The J gene is TRBJ2-1, the V gene TRBV7-2; the D gene is possibly TRBD1 (5 bases). The J call may be wrong; the DNA end is better matched by TRBJ2-7. Per the germline V gene, CDR1 is SGHTA and CDR2 is FQGNSA. The CDR3 consists of 12 residues.

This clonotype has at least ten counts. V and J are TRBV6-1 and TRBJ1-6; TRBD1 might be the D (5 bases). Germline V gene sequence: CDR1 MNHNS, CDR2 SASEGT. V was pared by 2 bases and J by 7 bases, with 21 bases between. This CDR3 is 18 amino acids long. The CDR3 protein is CASSEKVVRVTGNSPLHF. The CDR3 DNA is TGTGCCAGCAGTGAAAAGGTTGTCAGGGTCACCGGGAATTCACCCCTCCACTTT.

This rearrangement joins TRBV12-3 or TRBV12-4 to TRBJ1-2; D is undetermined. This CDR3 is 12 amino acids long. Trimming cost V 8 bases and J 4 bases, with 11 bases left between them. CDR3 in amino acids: CASAWEGYGYTF. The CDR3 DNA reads TGTGCCAGCGCCTGGGAGGGCTATGGCTACACCTTC.

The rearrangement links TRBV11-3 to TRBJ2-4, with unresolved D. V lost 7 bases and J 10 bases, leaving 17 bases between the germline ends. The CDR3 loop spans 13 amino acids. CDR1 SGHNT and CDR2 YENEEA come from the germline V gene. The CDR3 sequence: CASTGPGTDIQYF. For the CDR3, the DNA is TGTGCCAGCACCGGACCGGGCACAGATATTCAGTACTTC.

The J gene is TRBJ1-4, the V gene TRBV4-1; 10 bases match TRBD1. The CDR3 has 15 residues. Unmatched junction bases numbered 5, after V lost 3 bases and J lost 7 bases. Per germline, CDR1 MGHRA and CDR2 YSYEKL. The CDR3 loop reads CASSQGDRGPEKLFF. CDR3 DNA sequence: TGCGCCAGCAGCCAGGGAGACAGGGGGCCTGAAAAACTGTTTTTT.